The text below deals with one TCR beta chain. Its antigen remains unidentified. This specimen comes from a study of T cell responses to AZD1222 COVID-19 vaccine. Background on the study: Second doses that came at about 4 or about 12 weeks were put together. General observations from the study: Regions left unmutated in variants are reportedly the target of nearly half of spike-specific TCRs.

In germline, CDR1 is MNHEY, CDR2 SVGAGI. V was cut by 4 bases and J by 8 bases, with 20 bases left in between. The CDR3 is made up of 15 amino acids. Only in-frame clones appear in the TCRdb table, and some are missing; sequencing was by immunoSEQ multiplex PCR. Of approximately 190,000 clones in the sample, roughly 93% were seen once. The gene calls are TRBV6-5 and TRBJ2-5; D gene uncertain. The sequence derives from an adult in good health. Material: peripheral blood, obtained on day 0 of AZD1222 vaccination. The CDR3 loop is CASSLSGGSDDTQYF. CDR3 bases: TGTGCCAGCAGTTTAAGTGGCGGTTCGGATGACACCCAGTACTTC.